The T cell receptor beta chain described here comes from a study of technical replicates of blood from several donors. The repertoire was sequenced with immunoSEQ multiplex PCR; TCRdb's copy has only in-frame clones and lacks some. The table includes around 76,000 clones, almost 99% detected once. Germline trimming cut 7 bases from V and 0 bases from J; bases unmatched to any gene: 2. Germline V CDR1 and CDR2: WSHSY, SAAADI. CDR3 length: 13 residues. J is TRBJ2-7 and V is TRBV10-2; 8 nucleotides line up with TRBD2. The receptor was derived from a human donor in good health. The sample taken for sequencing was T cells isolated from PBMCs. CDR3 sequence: CASKRERSYEQYF. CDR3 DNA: TGCGCCAGCAAGCGGGAGCGCTCCTACGAGCAGTACTTC.